This T cell receptor beta chain emerged from a study of beta chain features in type 1 diabetes. All of the isolated RNA was reverse transcribed, so expressed TCRB transcripts were sequenced. Clones were sequenced by immunoSEQ multiplex PCR, and TCRdb holds only the in-frame ones, with some missing. The sample has some 900,000 clones, roughly 16% seen once. The CDR3 extends over 15 amino acids. Per germline, CDR1 SGHDT and CDR2 YYEEEE. V shed 4 bases and J 3 bases; nucleotides not matched to a gene: 8. The receptor comes from a woman aged 18-35 years in good health. The specimen was naive CD4+ T cells from blood. The rearrangement joins TRBV5-6 to TRBJ2-7, with TRBD2 matching over 9 bases. The CDR3 reads CASSRGLAGYYEQYF. CDR3 in DNA: TGTGCCAGCAGCCGAGGGCTAGCGGGATACTACGAGCAGTACTTC.